The entry below describes one T cell receptor beta chain. This CDR3 is 15 amino acids long. CDR1 and CDR2 from the germline V gene are SGHVS and FQNEAQ. V was trimmed by 2 bases and J by 0 bases, leaving 8 bases between them. Authors' data handling: The authors estimated nucleated cell counts from reference gene primer amplification. Data came from immunoSEQ multiplex PCR; TCRdb stores just in-frame clones and leaves some out. V, J and clone size are those of that table, while D and trimming were read from the DNA. The profile shows about 400,000 clones, about 88% of them singletons. The sample belongs to a study of blood T cell repertoires in COVID-19. Across the whole study: Specimens from acute and convalescent COVID-19 originated in the United States, Italy and Spain. The analysed material was cDNA or gDNA that came from T cells, B-cell-depleted T cells, or PBMCs.

Sequencing was performed on peripheral blood. The chain uses TRBV7-8 and TRBJ1-5, with D perhaps TRBD1 (5 bases). The receptor was derived from a woman aged 55-69 years with COVID-19, enrolled during active disease. The CDR3: CASSLQGLSNQPQHF. The CDR3, as DNA: TGTGCCAGCAGCTTACAGGGCCTTAGCAATCAGCCCCAGCATTTT.